This T cell receptor beta chain appears in the sequencing data of a study of T cell responses to AZD1222 COVID-19 vaccine. Assay: immunoSEQ multiplex PCR; the TCRdb copy retains only in-frame clones and omits some. The sample gives over 55,000 clones, roughly four fifths of which show up once; about 6.3% is in the top ten. This CDR3 is 15 amino acids long. From germline, CDR1 is SGDLS and CDR2 YYNGEE. V was pared by 4 bases and J by 5 bases, with 8 bases of the junction left unmatched. Turning to this clone: Its cognate antigen is unknown.

Study findings and constraints: Without day 14 samples, only post-peak T cell repertoires were studied. Following two doses of AZD1222, Spike-specific TCR breadth and depth rose.

Material: peripheral blood, obtained 28 days after the second AZD1222 dose. The TCR originated in an adult who received the AZD1222 COVID-19 vaccine. The chain couples TRBV9 to TRBJ2-3; TRBD1 aligns across 9 bases. The CDR3 DNA follows: TGTGCCAGCAGCCTGACAGGGGGTGAAGGAGATACGCAGTATTTT. Translating gives CASSLTGGEGDTQYF.